The T cell receptor (beta chain) under discussion was sequenced for a study of blood T cell repertoires in COVID-19. The CDR3 is 10 amino acids. Trimming cost V 5 bases and J 8 bases, with 9 bases left between them. CDR1 and CDR2 from the germline V gene are DFQATT and SNEGSKA (reference sequence). In the authors' workflow: Reference gene primers were amplified, and this amplification served to estimate nucleated cell counts. TCRdb's table, derived via immunoSEQ multiplex PCR, lists solely in-frame clones and lacks some. The V and J calls and clone size come from that table; D and trimming were worked out from the DNA. The sample consists of some 53,000 clones, roughly 87% of them appearing once. This clone appeared a few times.

The material sequenced was peripheral blood. The chain has TRBV20-1 and TRBJ1-2; D not resolved. This sequence originates from a human donor with active COVID-19. The donor label of this sample is uncertain. Written as DNA, the CDR3 is TGCAGTGCTCAGATCTTGGGCTACACCTTC. It translates to CSAQILGYTF.